The present entry profiles one TCR beta chain with its context. This specimen comes from a study of CD8 T cells in ankylosing spondylitis. From the 5' RACE reads, TCRdb called clonotypes with MiXCR, one entry per CDR3 protein. This sample has a few hundred thousand distinct CDR3 sequences, with 18% found just once. Trimming took 4 bases from V and 9 from J; bases not matched to a gene: 12. The CDR3 is made up of 16 amino acids. Germline V gene sequence: CDR1 MGHRA, CDR2 YSYEKL. The material sequenced was blood, either unsorted or a sorted T cell fraction (not recorded which). The clonotype originates from a male donor with ankylosing spondylitis or in good health (not recorded which). The chain uses TRBV4-1 and TRBJ2-7, with 13 bases aligning to TRBD2. CDR3 DNA: TGCGCCAGCAGCCTAAGGACTAGCGGGAGAGATGGTTGGCAGTACTTC. Amino acid sequence: CASSLRTSGRDGWQYF.